These 31 T cell receptor beta chains came from one sample sequenced in a study of T-cell reconstitution after alpha-beta-depleted transplantation in children. Unique molecular identifiers were incorporated into the prepared TCRbeta library. A single record per CDR3 protein comes from TCRdb applying MiXCR to the PCR reads. The data contain about 900,000 distinct CDR3 sequences, roughly 31% of them seen just once; the ten biggest clones take up 28%. Sequencing was performed on PBMCs, mostly from graft donor cells, taken 360 days after TCRalphabeta/CD19-depleted stem cell transplant. These receptors were collected from a boy under two years old who had a stem cell transplant for SCID, so the T cells may come from the graft donor.

The chain couples TRBV2 to TRBJ1-5, with D possibly TRBD1 on 5 matching bases. Between the trimmed V and J ends, which lost 11 bases and 0 bases, there was a span of 14 bases. The length of the CDR3 is 14 residues. CDR1 SNHLY and CDR2 FYNNEI come from the germline V gene. In nucleotides, the CDR3 is TGTGCCTCAAGGGCAGGGATTAGCAATCAGCCCCAGCATTTT. Its translation is CASRAGISNQPQHF. Variable domain in full (rest from reference TRBV2 and TRBJ1-5): EPEVTQTPSHQVTQMGQEVILRCVPISNHLYFYWYRQILGQKVEFLVSFYNNEISEKSEIFDDQFSVERPDGSNFTLKIRSTKLEDSAMYFCASRAGISNQPQHFGDGTRLSIL.

The chain has TRBV2 and TRBJ2-5, with D uncertain. The CDR3 is 11 amino acids. V was clipped by 0 bases and J by 9 bases, with 5 bases between them. Per the germline V gene, CDR1 is SNHLY and CDR2 is FYNNEI. CDR3 protein: CASSEATSQYF. DNA for the CDR3: TGTGCCAGCAGTGAAGCCACATCCCAGTACTTC.

The CDR3 DNA follows: TGCAGTGCTAGGGAAGCGGGGGTCCAAGAGACCCAGTACTTC. Translated, it gives CSAREAGVQETQYF. V and J are TRBV20-1 and TRBJ2-5; 8 bases agree with TRBD2. The trim removed 3 bases at V and 1 base at J, leaving 4 bases unmatched. Germline values: CDR1 DFQATT, CDR2 SNEGSKA (reference sequence). The CDR3 contains 14 residues.

The chain is built from TRBV12-3 or TRBV12-4 and TRBJ2-5; D gene uncertain. This CDR3 spans 14 amino acids. Trimming shortened V by 2 bases and J by 4 bases, and 11 bases separated the two germline ends. The CDR3 reads CASSLKRPGETQYF. CDR3 DNA sequence: TGTGCCAGCAGTTTAAAGCGCCCGGGAGAGACCCAGTACTTC.

The chain combines TRBV29-1 with TRBJ2-3; D may match TRBD1 or TRBD2 (5 bases each). The CDR3 has 13 amino acids. V was clipped by 5 bases and J by 1 base, with 10 bases between them. Germline V lookup: CDR1 SQVTM, CDR2 ANQGSEA. The DNA of the CDR3 is TGCAGCGTTTGGGGGTACGGCACAGATACGCAGTATTTT. It codes for CSVWGYGTDTQYF.

This chain uses TRBV29-1 with TRBJ2-5; 13 nucleotides align to TRBD2. The CDR3 has 17 amino acids. Germline V gene lookup returns CDR1 SQVTM and CDR2 ANQGSEA. Trimming took 1 base from V and 3 from J; bases not matched to a gene: 8. DNA of the CDR3: TGCAGCGTTGAAGCCCGGGGACTAGCGGGGAGGAAAGAGACCCAGTACTTC. Amino acid sequence: CSVEARGLAGRKETQYF.

The chain joins TRBV5-1 to TRBJ2-2, with D unclear. The CDR3 spans 11 residues. The V and J ends lost 7 bases and 5 bases respectively, with 6 bases between them. Germline CDR1 and CDR2: SGHRS and YFSETQ. DNA of the CDR3: TGCGCCAGCGGCAAAACCGGGGAGCTGTTTTTT. Its translation is CASGKTGELFF.

The chain links TRBV6-2 or TRBV6-3 to TRBJ2-2; D is perhaps TRBD1 (6 bases). The CDR3 covers 15 residues. CDR1 and CDR2 (germline): MNHEY, SVGEGT. Trimming pared 0 bases from V and 6 bases from J, leaving 11 bases between. CDR3 loop: CASSYSDRKSGELFF. In DNA form, the CDR3 reads TGTGCCAGCAGTTACTCCGACAGGAAATCCGGGGAGCTGTTTTTT.

V gene TRBV5-1 combines with J gene TRBJ1-4, with TRBD1 as a possible D gene (6 bases). Trimming stripped 5 bases from V and 0 bases from J, with 14 bases between. Germline lookup yields CDR1 SGHRS and CDR2 YFSETQ. This CDR3 region has 16 residues. The CDR3 here is CASSPRGHATNEKLFF. The CDR3 region has the DNA TGCGCCAGCAGTCCCCGGGGACACGCAACTAATGAAAAACTGTTTTTT.

This clonotype was seen more than once but under ten times. The chain recombines TRBV4-1 with TRBJ1-4; D is ambiguous. V was shortened by 0 bases and J by 4 bases, with 12 bases between the two germline ends. From germline, CDR1 is MGHRA and CDR2 YSYEKL. The CDR3 runs 16 residues. The CDR3 DNA reads as TGCGCCAGCAGCCAAGAGCGTGGGAGACTTAATGAAAAACTGTTTTTT. The encoded protein is CASSQERGRLNEKLFF.

The V and J genes are TRBV4-1 and TRBJ2-7, with D uncertain. V was trimmed by 2 bases and J by 2 bases, leaving 7 bases between them. The CDR3 is made up of 13 amino acids. In germline, CDR1 is MGHRA, CDR2 YSYEKL. The CDR3 loop is CASSQFPTYEQYF. CDR3 nucleotide sequence: TGCGCCAGCAGCCAATTCCCTACCTACGAGCAGTACTTC.

This clonotype has a count of ten or more. The V gene is TRBV29-1, the J gene TRBJ1-1; weak D call: TRBD1 (5 bases). The CDR3 totals 11 residues. V was trimmed by 7 bases and J by 7 bases, leaving 13 bases between them. CDR1 and CDR2 (germline): SQVTM, ANQGSEA. CDR3 nucleotides: TGCAGCGCAGGCCGGGGGGGTGAAGCTTTCTTT. Translation gives CSAGRGGEAFF.

V and J are TRBV4-1 and TRBJ2-6; D is undetermined. CDR3 length equals 17 residues. Germline CDR1 MGHRA, CDR2 YSYEKL. V was shortened by 0 bases and J by 0 bases, with 9 bases between the two germline ends. CDR3 nucleotides: TGCGCCAGCAGCCAAGAATCATTCTCCTCTGGGGCCAACGTCCTGACTTTC. As protein: CASSQESFSSGANVLTF.

This sequence joins TRBV12-3 or TRBV12-4 and TRBJ1-6, with 9 bases identical to TRBD1. J lost 7 bases, V lost 10 bases, and 8 bases had no gene match. The CDR3 loop spans 14 amino acids. The CDR3 DNA sequence: TGTGCCACCACGGGGACAGGGAGAAATTCACCCCTCCACTTT. Its protein product is CATTGTGRNSPLHF.

This clonotype has at least ten counts. The V and J genes are TRBV20-1 and TRBJ2-3; TRBD1 might be the D (6 bases). Trimming pared 3 bases from V and 0 bases from J, leaving 19 bases between. The germline gives CDR1 DFQATT, CDR2 SNEGSKA (reference sequence). The CDR3 is made up of 17 amino acids. CDR3 nucleotide sequence: TGCAGTGCTAGGGTCCGTGACAGGATTCTTAGCACAGATACGCAGTATTTT. Translating it yields CSARVRDRILSTDTQYF.

This chain uses TRBV20-1 with TRBJ2-1; 9 bases map to TRBD1. This CDR3 contains 15 residues. The V gene end was trimmed by 6 bases and the J gene end by 2 bases; junction bases not matched to a gene: 8. Germline CDR1 and CDR2: DFQATT and SNEGSKA (reference sequence). Written as DNA, the CDR3 is TGCAGTGCCAACCCGGGACAGGGAGCCTACAATGAGCAGTTCTTC. As protein: CSANPGQGAYNEQFF.

This sequence joins TRBV29-1 and TRBJ1-2; D might be TRBD1 (5 bases). CDR3 size: 13 residues. Looked up from germline, CDR1 is SQVTM and CDR2 is ANQGSEA. Trimming took 6 bases from V and 2 from J, leaving 13 bases between them. The DNA for the CDR3 is TGCAGCGTCGGGGGACTGTTCAACTATGGCTACACCTTC. Its protein is CSVGGLFNYGYTF.

This clonotype occurred a few times. V usage is TRBV10-3 and J usage is TRBJ2-3, with 10 bases aligning to TRBD1. Germline V CDR1 and CDR2: ENHRY, SYGVKD. V dropped 4 bases and J dropped 4; count of bases not matched to a gene: 2. The CDR3 covers 14 residues. CDR3 nucleotide sequence: TGTGCCATCAGTGTGACAGGGGGCCCAGATACGCAGTATTTT. It codes for CAISVTGGPDTQYF.

This clonotype has only a few counts. CDR3 nucleotide sequence: TGTGCCAGCAGCCATGGGACAGGACAGTTCTTC. It encodes CASSHGTGQFF. The rearrangement links TRBV7-2 to TRBJ2-1; 8 bases map to TRBD1. The CDR3 consists of 11 residues. CDR1 and CDR2 (germline): SGHTA, FQGNSA. Germline trimming cut 5 bases from V and 13 bases from J; bases unmatched to any gene: 4.

This clonotype was picked up many times. V usage is TRBV27 and J usage is TRBJ2-3, with D unresolved. CDR1 and CDR2 from the germline V gene are MNHEY and SMNVEV (reference sequence). Trimming removed 7 bases at V and 7 bases at J, with 9 bases between. CDR3 length: 11 residues. CDR3 amino acids: CASIEGHTQYF. The CDR3 DNA follows: TGTGCCAGCATAGAAGGTCATACGCAGTATTTT.

The chain links TRBV7-2 to TRBJ2-7; D gene ambiguous. Germline V gives CDR1 SGHTA, CDR2 FQGNSA. The length of the CDR3 is 15 residues. The V gene lost 3 bases and the J gene lost 2 bases, with 14 bases spanning the gap. CDR3: CASSFLSKITYEQYF. For the CDR3, the DNA is TGTGCCAGCAGCTTCTTGTCGAAAATAACCTACGAGCAGTACTTC.

This clonotype appeared once. The chain recombines TRBV11-1 with TRBJ2-7; TRBD2 matches 14 bases. The ends lost 5 bases at V and 0 bases at J; junction bases unmatched: 9. CDR1 and CDR2 from the germline V gene are SGHAT and FQDESV (reference sequence). The CDR3 runs 18 residues. The CDR3 nucleotides read TGTGCCAGCAGCACACACGGACTAGCGGGGGGCCGCTCCTACGAGCAGTACTTC. Encoded protein: CASSTHGLAGGRSYEQYF.

J is TRBJ2-5 and V is TRBV12-3 or TRBV12-4; 11 nucleotides align to TRBD2. CDR3 size: 17 residues. Unmatched junction bases numbered 11, after V lost 4 bases and J lost 4 bases. The CDR3 is CASSSPTGLAVPETQYF. Written as DNA, the CDR3 is TGTGCCAGCAGTTCCCCGACGGGACTAGCGGTCCCAGAGACCCAGTACTTC.

This chain links TRBV5-1 with TRBJ2-3; TRBD2 agrees at 11 bases. CDR3 length: 19 amino acids. The germline V gene has CDR1 SGHRS and CDR2 YFSETQ. With V trimmed by 1 base and J by 0 bases, 10 bases remained unmatched. In DNA, the CDR3 is TGCGCCAGCAGCTTGATTCGGCTAGCGGGGGGTATTAGCACAGATACGCAGTATTTT. This sequence encodes CASSLIRLAGGISTDTQYF.

This clonotype has just one count. V is TRBV5-1 and J is TRBJ1-4, with 7 bases that match TRBD1. V lost 3 bases, J lost 2 bases, and 7 bases stayed unmatched. Germline V lookup: CDR1 SGHRS, CDR2 YFSETQ. The CDR3 has 16 residues. As DNA, the CDR3 is TGCGCCAGCAGCTCATTAATACAGGGGACTAATGAAAAACTGTTTTTT. This sequence encodes CASSSLIQGTNEKLFF.

This clonotype was detected a few times. The V gene is TRBV6-2 or TRBV6-3, the J gene TRBJ2-1; D gene ambiguous. The CDR3 contains 16 residues. Germline loops: CDR1 MNHEY, CDR2 SVGEGT. Trimming removed 0 bases from V and 5 bases from J, with 14 bases in between. CDR3 protein: CASSYSNFLGNNEQFF. The DNA for the CDR3 is TGTGCCAGCAGTTACTCGAACTTTCTCGGAAACAATGAGCAGTTCTTC.

The chain recombines TRBV7-9 with TRBJ2-1; D remains unclear. The CDR3 length is 14 residues. Germline CDR1 SEHNR, CDR2 FQNEAQ (reference sequence). The V and J ends lost 6 bases and 5 bases respectively, with 14 bases between them. CDR3 sequence: CASRTTPRNNEQFF. CDR3 in DNA: TGTGCCAGCAGGACAACTCCCAGAAACAATGAGCAGTTCTTC.

This clonotype showed up just a few times. The chain links TRBV5-1 to TRBJ2-1, with a weak D call TRBD1 (5 bases). V lost 7 bases to trimming and J lost 0 bases, with 11 bases between them. Germline CDR1 SGHRS, CDR2 YFSETQ. This CDR3 is 14 amino acids long. CDR3 residues: CASGAVLSYNEQFF. The CDR3 coding sequence is TGCGCCAGCGGGGCGGTACTCTCCTACAATGAGCAGTTCTTC.

This clonotype was counted a few times. The chain uses TRBV5-1 and TRBJ1-1; TRBD1 aligns across 8 bases. The CDR3 spans 12 residues. The trim removed 4 bases at V and 11 bases at J, leaving 7 bases unmatched. Germline V lookup: CDR1 SGHRS, CDR2 YFSETQ. CDR3 sequence: CASSPGDRPAFF. DNA for the CDR3: TGCGCCAGCAGCCCGGGGGACAGGCCGGCTTTCTTT. The full variable domain, its missing parts supplied by reference TRBV5-1 and TRBJ1-1, is KAGVTQTPRYLIKTRGQQVTLSCSPISGHRSVSWYQQTPGQGLQFLFEYFSETQRNKGNFPGRFSGRQFSNSRSEMNVSTLELGDSALYLCASSPGDRPAFFGQGTRLTVV.

V gene TRBV7-2 combines with J gene TRBJ2-3; D may be TRBD1 (6 bases). CDR1 and CDR2 (germline): SGHTA, FQGNSA. V dropped 1 base and J dropped 4 bases, with 9 bases sitting between them. CDR3 length: 14 amino acids. CDR3 region: CASSLGGPPDTQYF. Written as DNA, the CDR3 is TGTGCCAGCAGCTTAGGGGGGCCCCCAGATACGCAGTATTTT.

This clonotype was seen only a few times. V usage is TRBV20-1 and J usage is TRBJ2-7, with a weak D call TRBD1 (6 bases). The CDR3 length is 12 residues. Germline V lookup: CDR1 DFQATT, CDR2 SNEGSKA (reference sequence). The V end was cut by 7 bases, the J end by 2 bases, with 12 bases between. The CDR3: CSVTGLTYEQYF. CDR3 sequence (DNA): TGCAGTGTGACAGGCCTAACCTACGAGCAGTACTTC.